Each of the 20 T cell receptor beta chains below was sequenced from the same sample in a study of CD8+ T cells in alopecia areata. RNA was extracted and reverse transcribed into cDNA as the sequencing template. The assay was immunoSEQ multiplex PCR, and TCRdb's table has in-frame clones only and misses some. Of a few hundred thousand clones listed, about 61% are singletons. Sequencing input: CD8+ T cells sorted from blood. The receptors were gathered from a human donor in good health.

The chain recombines TRBV19 with TRBJ1-1; 7 bases map to TRBD1. V lost 3 bases to trimming and J lost 3 bases; unmatched junction nucleotides: 1. CDR1 and CDR2 from the germline V gene are LNHDA and SQIVND (reference sequence). This CDR3 has 13 amino acids. This CDR3 reads CASSIGTDTEAFF. CDR3 coding DNA: TGTGCCAGTAGTATCGGGACAGACACTGAAGCTTTCTTT.

The V and J genes are TRBV7-6 and TRBJ1-3, with a possible D match to TRBD1 (5 bases). Trimming shortened V by 5 bases and J by 4 bases, and 9 bases separated the two germline ends. Germline CDR1 reads SGHVS; CDR2 reads FNYEAQ. This CDR3 has 13 residues. The CDR3 DNA sequence: TGTGCCAGCAGCCAGACAGTGGGAAACACCATATATTTT. This encodes CASSQTVGNTIYF.

The rearrangement joins TRBV29-1 to TRBJ1-3; no definite D call. Germline CDR1 SQVTM, CDR2 ANQGSEA. Between the trimmed V and J ends, which lost 5 bases and 2 bases, there was a span of 10 bases. The CDR3 has 13 residues. The CDR3 sequence is CSVRSAPGNTIYF. For the CDR3, the DNA is TGCAGCGTTCGGTCAGCGCCTGGAAACACCATATATTTT.

This clone was found a few times. This chain links TRBV9 with TRBJ2-3; the match to TRBD1 covers 9 bases. V was pared by 3 bases and J by 4 bases, with 6 bases of the junction left unmatched. This CDR3 comprises 15 residues. In germline, CDR1 is SGDLS, CDR2 YYNGEE. CDR3 loop: CASSDPGQGSDTQYF. The CDR3 DNA follows: TGTGCCAGCAGCGATCCGGGACAGGGTTCAGATACGCAGTATTTT.

The chain carries TRBV7-2 and TRBJ2-3; 11 bases are shared with TRBD2. Germline CDR1 and CDR2: SGHTA and FQGNSA. Unmatched junction bases numbered 3, after V lost 4 bases and J lost 3 bases. This CDR3 contains 15 residues. CDR3 in amino acids: CASSSGLAATDTQYF. The CDR3 DNA reads as TGTGCCAGCAGCTCGGGACTAGCGGCAACAGATACGCAGTATTTT.

The chain employs TRBV4-2 and TRBJ2-5, with TRBD2 matching over 10 bases. V lost 3 bases, J lost 5 bases, and 6 bases stayed unmatched. This CDR3 spans 15 amino acids. CDR1 and CDR2 from the germline V gene are LGHNA and YNFKEQ. The CDR3 reads CASSHLLAGDETQYF. For the CDR3, the DNA is TGTGCCAGCAGCCACTTGCTAGCGGGGGACGAGACCCAGTACTTC.

This clone was counted between two and nine times. V and J are TRBV5-1 and TRBJ2-5; weak D call: TRBD1 (5 bases). V lost 4 bases and J 2 bases, leaving 9 bases between the germline ends. CDR1 and CDR2 (germline): SGHRS, YFSETQ. This CDR3 contains 13 residues. CDR3 residues: CASSTPGQETQYF. As DNA, the CDR3 is TGCGCCAGCAGCACCCCAGGGCAAGAGACCCAGTACTTC.

The chain employs TRBV5-1 and TRBJ2-1, with a tentative D call TRBD2 (6 bases). The germline V gene has CDR1 SGHRS and CDR2 YFSETQ. The CDR3 loop spans 15 amino acids. V lost 7 bases and J 0 bases, leaving 14 bases between the germline ends. DNA for the CDR3: TGCGCCAGCTCGCCGGGACTGACCTCCTACAATGAGCAGTTCTTC. This encodes CASSPGLTSYNEQFF.

This clone was detected only a few times. The rearrangement links TRBV2 to TRBJ2-2; weak D call: TRBD2 (5 bases). Germline-derived CDR1 and CDR2 are SNHLY and FYNNEI. Trimming pared 1 base from V and 4 bases from J, leaving 10 bases between. The CDR3 has 15 residues. The chain's CDR3 is CASSEGLAGTGELFF. The CDR3 DNA reads as TGTGCCAGCAGTGAAGGTCTAGCAGGCACCGGGGAGCTGTTTTTT.

V is TRBV7-9 and J is TRBJ2-7; TRBD1 aligns across 7 bases. The CDR3 runs 14 residues. Looked up from germline, CDR1 is SEHNR and CDR2 is FQNEAQ (reference sequence). The ends lost 6 bases at V and 2 bases at J; junction bases unmatched: 7. This CDR3 reads CASSQTGQPYEQYF. Here the CDR3 DNA reads TGTGCCAGCAGTCAAACGGGACAGCCCTACGAGCAGTACTTC.

The sample holds one count of this clone. This chain joins TRBV5-4 and TRBJ2-4, with a tentative D call TRBD2 (5 bases). Germline V gene sequence: CDR1 SGHNT, CDR2 YYREEE (reference sequence). The CDR3 spans 14 residues. V lost 0 bases to trimming and J lost 5 bases, with 9 bases between them. The CDR3 reads CASSLAGSENIQYF. DNA for the CDR3: TGTGCCAGCAGCTTGGCCGGTAGCGAAAACATTCAGTACTTC.

The sample holds a few counts of this clone. V usage is TRBV29-1 and J usage is TRBJ1-1; 12 bases align to TRBD1. The CDR3 sequence is 15 residues long. Germline-derived CDR1 and CDR2 are SQVTM and ANQGSEA. V lost 6 bases and J lost 5; bases outside the gene matches: 10. The CDR3: CSVRPGTGGETEAFF. In DNA form, the CDR3 reads TGCAGCGTCCGTCCCGGGACAGGGGGCGAGACTGAAGCTTTCTTT.

The sample holds a few counts of this clone. The J gene is TRBJ2-3, the V gene TRBV2; 7 bases line up with TRBD1. The CDR3 length is 15 residues. V shed 4 bases and J 0 bases; nucleotides not matched to a gene: 4. Germline assignment: CDR1 SNHLY and CDR2 FYNNEI. CDR3 sequence: CASSVRQGSTDTQYF. The DNA for the CDR3 is TGTGCCAGCAGTGTCAGACAGGGAAGCACAGATACGCAGTATTTT. The complete variable domain, with remaining parts taken from reference TRBV2 and TRBJ2-3, reads EPEVTQTPSHQVTQMGQEVILRCVPISNHLYFYWYRQILGQKVEFLVSFYNNEISEKSEIFDDQFSVERPDGSNFTLKIRSTKLEDSAMYFCASSVRQGSTDTQYFGPGTRLTVL.

The V gene is TRBV6-5, the J gene TRBJ2-5; no definite D call. This CDR3 has 13 residues. Germline CDR1 is MNHEY and CDR2 is SVGAGI. The ends were cut back, 2 bases at V and 3 bases at J, with 7 bases in the middle. Here the CDR3 reads CASSYVNEETQYF. CDR3 nucleotides: TGTGCCAGCAGTTACGTTAATGAAGAGACCCAGTACTTC.

This chain joins TRBV7-6 and TRBJ2-7, with 9 bases identical to TRBD1. The CDR3 consists of 15 residues. CDR1 is SGHVS and CDR2 is FNYEAQ in the germline V gene. V lost 1 base, J lost 1 base, and 2 bases stayed unmatched. CDR3 amino acids: CASSLDGTGSYEQYF. The DNA of the CDR3 is TGTGCCAGCAGCTTAGACGGGACAGGGTCCTACGAGCAGTACTTC.

The table lists this clone with a count of one. This chain's CDR3 is CASSGLSGGSDTQYF. CDR3 DNA: TGTGCCAGCAGTGGGCTCTCGGGGGGCTCAGATACGCAGTATTTT. The genes are TRBV2 and TRBJ2-3, with a weak D call TRBD2 (7 bases). V gave up 4 bases and J gave up 4 bases, with 15 bases separating them. This CDR3 has 15 residues. Germline V gives CDR1 SNHLY, CDR2 FYNNEI.

The rearrangement uses TRBV25-1 and TRBJ1-2; weak D call: TRBD1 (6 bases). This CDR3 has 13 residues. The V gene's germline CDR1 is MGHDK and CDR2 SYGVNS. Trimming removed 7 bases at V and 10 bases at J, with 19 bases between. The CDR3 DNA follows: TGTGCCAGCACAGGGGCGACAAGCAATGACTACACCTTC. It is translated as CASTGATSNDYTF.

This chain uses TRBV9 with TRBJ2-1; 8 bases line up with TRBD2. Germline-derived CDR1 and CDR2 are SGDLS and YYNGEE. V shed 4 bases and J 12 bases; nucleotides not matched to a gene: 21. The CDR3 sequence is 17 residues long. DNA for the CDR3: TGTGCCAGCAGCCCCATCACCCGGGGGGGGGCCCTAAAAGGGCAGTTCTTC. It encodes CASSPITRGGALKGQFF.

Remarks on this clone: This may be a read error: a much more frequent sequence differs by one nucleotide. This sequence joins TRBV7-9 and TRBJ2-7; 7 nucleotides align to TRBD1. Germline CDR1 reads SEHNR; CDR2 reads FQNEAQ (reference sequence). The CDR3 has 13 amino acids. The V gene end was trimmed by 5 bases and the J gene end by 3 bases; junction bases not matched to a gene: 4. In DNA form, the CDR3 reads TGTGCCAGCAGCCACCGACAGGGCTACGAGCAGTACTTC. This codes for CASSHRQGYEQYF.

The genes are TRBV6-5 and TRBJ2-5, with 12 bases aligning to TRBD2. The trim removed 7 bases at V and 4 bases at J, leaving 7 bases unmatched. CDR3 size: 15 residues. Per germline, CDR1 MNHEY and CDR2 SVGAGI. Here the CDR3 DNA reads TGTGCCAGCACCCACGGGACTAGCGGGCTAGAGACCCAGTACTTC. Amino acids: CASTHGTSGLETQYF.